Following are 17 T cell receptor beta chains from one sample sequenced in a study of blood T cells in healthy people across ages. A second PCR of 7 to 11 cycles used a sample-barcoded 5' primer and a J-beta primer mix. MiXCR was run by TCRdb on the 5' RACE reads, yielding one entry per CDR3 protein. This table has roughly 1.9 million distinct CDR3 sequences, about two fifths appearing once. Sequencing input: blood. These receptors all stem from a human donor in good health.

This chain links TRBV28 with TRBJ1-2; possible D gene TRBD1, 6 bases. CDR3 size: 13 residues. V lost 5 bases and J 6 bases, leaving 13 bases between the germline ends. From germline, CDR1 is MDHEN and CDR2 SYDVKM. The CDR3 loop is CASSPAGHHGYTF. CDR3 bases: TGTGCCAGCAGTCCGGCGGGACACCATGGCTACACCTTC.

This clonotype was seen a handful of times. This rearrangement joins TRBV10-3 to TRBJ2-7, with 7 bases lining up with TRBD1. The CDR3 has 15 amino acids. The germline V gene encodes CDR1 ENHRY and CDR2 SYGVKD. With 4 bases clipped from V and 4 bases from J, the junction kept 10 bases outside the gene matches. The CDR3 nucleotides are TGTGCCATCAGTGTCCAGCCCGGGACAGCTTACGAGCAGTACTTC. Its translation: CAISVQPGTAYEQYF.

The chain joins TRBV15 to TRBJ1-2; D is perhaps TRBD1 (6 bases). With 0 bases removed from V and 8 bases from J, the gap between germline ends came to 22 bases. Looked up from germline, CDR1 is LNHNV and CDR2 is YYDKDF (reference sequence). The CDR3 contains 17 residues. CDR3 coding DNA: TGTGCCACCAGCAGAGATTTAGGGGGAGCAACACCTGGGGGCTACACCTTC. Protein: CATSRDLGGATPGGYTF.

The chain is built from TRBV14 and TRBJ2-5; D is uncertain. V gave up 1 base and J gave up 5 bases, with 14 bases separating them. The CDR3 spans 15 residues. Germline loops: CDR1 SGHDN, CDR2 FVKESK. The CDR3 loop reads CASSQAGPKGETQYF. As DNA, the CDR3 is TGTGCCAGCAGCCAAGCTGGACCCAAAGGGGAGACCCAGTACTTC.

The table lists this clonotype with many counts. This sequence joins TRBV7-2 and TRBJ2-4; D might be TRBD2 (6 bases). The V end was cut by 5 bases, the J end by 2 bases, with 25 bases between. Per the germline V gene, CDR1 is SGHTA and CDR2 is FQGNSA. This CDR3 comprises 19 residues. CDR3 loop: CASSLIRSGGSSSKNIQYF. As DNA, the CDR3 is TGTGCCAGCAGCCTTATACGTTCAGGAGGGTCCTCCTCCAAAAACATTCAGTACTTC.

This clonotype was detected a few times. The V gene is TRBV3-1, the J gene TRBJ1-2; D not resolved. Deletions cut 4 bases from V and 7 bases from J, with 13 bases between. The CDR3 consists of 13 residues. CDR1 and CDR2 from the germline V gene are LGHDT and YNNKEL (reference sequence). Here the CDR3 reads CASSRAPVSGYTF. DNA for the CDR3: TGTGCCAGCAGCCGAGCCCCAGTTAGTGGCTACACCTTC.

This clonotype was seen a few times. This rearrangement joins TRBV28 to TRBJ2-3, with 10 positions matching TRBD2. Germline V gene lookup returns CDR1 MDHEN and CDR2 SYDVKM. Germline trimming cut 11 bases from V and 2 bases from J; bases unmatched to any gene: 4. The CDR3 length is 13 residues. The CDR3 loop reads CAASGGLTDTQYF. The CDR3 DNA follows: TGTGCCGCTAGCGGGGGACTCACAGATACGCAGTATTTT.

The rearrangement links TRBV7-8 to TRBJ2-2; D could derive from TRBD1 or TRBD2 (5 bases each). V was trimmed by 4 bases and J by 5 bases, leaving 17 bases between them. CDR3 length equals 16 residues. The germline gives CDR1 SGHVS, CDR2 FQNEAQ. The DNA for the CDR3 is TGTGCCAGCAGCTCCCCATTGGGGGAAGTTACCGGGGAGCTGTTTTTT. It encodes CASSSPLGEVTGELFF. Full variable domain (missing parts from reference TRBV7-8 and TRBJ2-2): GAGVSQSPRYKVAKRGQDVALRCDPISGHVSLFWYQQALGQGPEFLTYFQNEAQLDKSGLPSDRFFAERPEGSVSTLKIQRTQQEDSAVYLCASSSPLGEVTGELFFGEGSRLTVL.

This clonotype came up a few times. J is TRBJ2-3 and V is TRBV7-6; D not certain. V lost 3 bases and J 6 bases, leaving 13 bases between the germline ends. There are 14 residues in the CDR3. Looked up from germline, CDR1 is SGHVS and CDR2 is FNYEAQ. In DNA, the CDR3 is TGTGCCAGCAGCTTCCTCGTTGGAAGCGATACGCAGTATTTT. Residues: CASSFLVGSDTQYF.

This sequence joins TRBV6-1 and TRBJ2-7; tentatively, D is TRBD2 (5 bases). V was trimmed by 0 bases and J by 4 bases, leaving 7 bases between them. The CDR3 sequence is 13 residues long. The germline V gene encodes CDR1 MNHNS and CDR2 SASEGT. The CDR3 is CASSEAGDYEQYF. CDR3 in DNA: TGTGCCAGCAGTGAAGCCGGGGATTACGAGCAGTACTTC.

This clonotype occurred a few times. V usage is TRBV2 and J usage is TRBJ2-7; D possibly corresponds to TRBD1 (6 bases). Germline V CDR1 and CDR2: SNHLY, FYNNEI. The CDR3 is 14 residues long. Trimming took 8 bases from V and 4 from J, leaving 18 bases between them. CDR3 in amino acids: CASQLGRGEYEQYF. In DNA form, the CDR3 reads TGTGCCAGCCAGCTTGGCAGGGGCGAATACGAGCAGTACTTC.

Concerning this clonotype itself: This sequence may be a read error, since a much larger clone differs from it by one base. This chain joins TRBV11-2 and TRBJ2-5, with TRBD2 matching over 8 bases. The CDR3 is 16 residues long. Germline V gene sequence: CDR1 SGHAT, CDR2 FQNNGV. Here the CDR3 reads CASGNPGLGIQGTQYF. CDR3 DNA sequence: TGTGCCAGCGGAAATCCGGGACTAGGAATACAAGGGACCCAGTACTTC. Drawing the rest from reference TRBV11-2 and TRBJ2-5, the complete variable domain is EAGVAQSPRYKIIEKRQSVAFWCNPISGHATLYWYQQILGQGPKLLIQFQNNGVVDDSQLPKDRFSAERLKGVDSTLKIQPAKLEDSAVYLCASGNPGLGIQGTQYFGPGTRLLVL.

With respect to this clonotype: The junction departs from germline at one end; a sequencing error may be responsible. This chain connects TRBV6-2 or TRBV6-3 to TRBJ2-5, with a weak D call TRBD1 (6 bases). Germline CDR1 MNHEY, CDR2 SVGEGT. There are 18 residues in the CDR3. The CDR3, as DNA: TGTACCAGCAGCCCCCCTAATCCGACAGGCGGACCTAAAGAGACCCAGTACTTC. This sequence encodes CTSSPPNPTGGPKETQYF.

This clonotype was observed a few times. The chain links TRBV20-1 to TRBJ2-5; 9 nucleotides agree with TRBD2. Germline CDR1 reads DFQATT; CDR2 reads SNEGSKA (reference sequence). This CDR3 has 13 amino acids. V dropped 7 bases and J dropped 5; count of bases not matched to a gene: 8. This chain's CDR3 is CSVYAGGIETQYF. The CDR3, as DNA: TGCAGTGTCTATGCGGGGGGGATTGAGACCCAGTACTTC.

This clonotype turned up a few times. The chain has TRBV12-3 or TRBV12-4 and TRBJ2-7; 8 nucleotides line up with TRBD1. The junction had 6 bases not matched to a gene; V was cut back by 3 bases and J by 5 bases. The CDR3 runs 14 residues. CDR3 sequence (DNA): TGTGCCAGCAGTTTGCACAGGGGGTCCCACGAGCAGTACTTC. This codes for CASSLHRGSHEQYF.

The CDR3 loop is CASSLVSGTGGYNEQFF. In DNA, the CDR3 is TGCGCCAGCAGCTTGGTGTCGGGGACAGGCGGTTACAATGAGCAGTTCTTC. V gene TRBV5-1 combines with J gene TRBJ2-1; the match to TRBD1 covers 8 bases. Germline CDR1 and CDR2: SGHRS and YFSETQ. J lost 4 bases, V lost 0 bases, and 9 bases had no gene match. The CDR3 consists of 17 residues.

The gene calls are TRBV6-2 or TRBV6-3 and TRBJ1-5, with D maybe TRBD1 (5 bases). CDR3 length equals 11 residues. Germline assignment: CDR1 MNHEY and CDR2 SVGEGT. The V end was cut by 10 bases, the J end by 8 bases, with 12 bases between. CDR3 nucleotide sequence: TGTGCCACCGGGGGGATGGAGCCCCAGCATTTT. It is translated as CATGGMEPQHF.